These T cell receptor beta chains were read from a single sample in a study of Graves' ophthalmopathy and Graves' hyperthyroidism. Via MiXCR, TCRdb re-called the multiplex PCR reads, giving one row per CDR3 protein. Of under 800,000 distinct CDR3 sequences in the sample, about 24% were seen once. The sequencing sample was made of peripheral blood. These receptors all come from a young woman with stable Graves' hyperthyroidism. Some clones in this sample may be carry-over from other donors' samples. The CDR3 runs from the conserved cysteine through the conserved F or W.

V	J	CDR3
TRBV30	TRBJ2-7	CAWRQAGGPYEQYF
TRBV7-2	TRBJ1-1	CASSATGQRSEAFF
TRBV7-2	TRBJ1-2	CASSLGSRSNYGYTF
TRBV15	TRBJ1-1	CATSRSRRGQGYTEAFF
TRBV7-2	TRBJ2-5	CASSAWGEETQYF
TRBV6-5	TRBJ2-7	CASSYSDRGSYEQYF
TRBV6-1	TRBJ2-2	CATPAVANTGELFF
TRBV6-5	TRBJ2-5	CASSYSTGGGETQYF
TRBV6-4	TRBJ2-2	CASSDTNTGELFF
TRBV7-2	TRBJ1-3	CASSIRTASGNTIYF
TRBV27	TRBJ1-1	CASSSWGGRGNTEAFF
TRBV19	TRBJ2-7	CASSGPSGSYEQYF
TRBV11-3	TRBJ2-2	CASSNRDTNGELFF
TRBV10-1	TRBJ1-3	CASSVGLGNTIYF
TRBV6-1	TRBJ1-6	CASSEVLGTVDSPLHF
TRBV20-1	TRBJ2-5	CSARPLVREFPETQYF
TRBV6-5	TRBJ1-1	CASSYSSQGEAFF
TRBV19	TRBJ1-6	CASSIGGSPLHF
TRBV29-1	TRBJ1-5	CSVATDSNQPQHF
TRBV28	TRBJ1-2	CASSLRIFRTNGYTF
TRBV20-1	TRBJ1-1	CSARDLGQGLGEAFF
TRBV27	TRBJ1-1	CASSLSWGAMAEAFF
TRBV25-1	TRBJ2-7	CASRPGTARGFTYEQYF
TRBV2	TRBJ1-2	CASSETVYFGYTF
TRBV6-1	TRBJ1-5	CASNPFSNQPQHF
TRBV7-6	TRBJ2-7	CASSSRTSGQGEQYF
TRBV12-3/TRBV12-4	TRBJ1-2	CASGEGAQGYTF
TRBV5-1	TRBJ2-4	CASSRDRGFSKNIKYF
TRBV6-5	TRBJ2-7	CASSYRMDSSYEQYF
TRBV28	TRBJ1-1	CASRDTLNTEAFF
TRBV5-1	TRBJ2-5	CASSLGLRRGWGETQYF
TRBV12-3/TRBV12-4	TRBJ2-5	CASSLRRAGDLRETQYF
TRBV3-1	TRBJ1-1	CASSQDDRAWNTEAFF
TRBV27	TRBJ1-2	CASSLRGGQINYGYTF
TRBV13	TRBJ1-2	CASSSGRTINYGYTF
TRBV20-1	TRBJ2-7	CSARGTPSYEQYF
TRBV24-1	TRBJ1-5	CATSDLPRTDNQPQHF
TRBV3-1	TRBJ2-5	CASRYLAGAQETQYF
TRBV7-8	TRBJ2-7	CASSSHTTYEQYF
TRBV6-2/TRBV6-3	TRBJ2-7	CASSSRQYEQYF
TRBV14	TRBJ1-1	CASSRFLDGEAFF
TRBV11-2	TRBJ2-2	CASSKGRGAGFWTGELFF
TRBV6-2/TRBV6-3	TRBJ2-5	CASSPEAPNRGETQYF
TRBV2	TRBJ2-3	CASSSGGSTDTQYF
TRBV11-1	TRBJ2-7	CASSRQGAGREQYF
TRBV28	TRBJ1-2	CASRAPQGVLYGYTF
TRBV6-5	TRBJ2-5	CASSFRGAKTQYF
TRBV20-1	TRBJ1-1	CSARGQGDRGLAFF
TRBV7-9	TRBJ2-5	CASSQGGSETQYF
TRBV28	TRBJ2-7	CASSTDRDRYEQYF
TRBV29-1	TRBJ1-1	CSVQGGINTEAFF
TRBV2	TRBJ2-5	CASSQPTSGEETQYF
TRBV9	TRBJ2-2	CASKPSPGQNTGELFF
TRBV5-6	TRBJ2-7	CASSPPGDAYEQYF
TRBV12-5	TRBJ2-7	CASGLVVEAYEQYF
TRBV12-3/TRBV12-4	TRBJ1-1	CASSPSSWAGDTEAFF
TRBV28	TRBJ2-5	CASKGETQYF
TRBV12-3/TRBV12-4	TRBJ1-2	CASTEGRIYGYTF